The clone carrying this T cell receptor (beta chain) has more than one count but fewer than ten. Its matching antigen is unknown. These data belong to a study of response to subunit inactivated influenza vaccine. Study-level points and caveats: It was suggested by the authors that few new T cells are recruited by each seasonal influenza vaccination.

In germline, CDR1 is MDHEN, CDR2 SYDVKM. This CDR3 is 14 amino acids long. V gave up 2 bases and J gave up 1 base, with 6 bases separating them. TCRdb passed the RT-PCR reads through MiXCR, listing each CDR3 protein once. The repertoire holds a few hundred thousand distinct CDR3 sequences, with 20% to 25% as singletons. The TCR originated in a man between 45 and 75 years old who received an inactivated influenza vaccine. The sequenced sample was PBMCs from blood, obtained 21 months after vaccination. V gene TRBV28 combines with J gene TRBJ2-1; D not resolved. CDR3 amino acids: CASSLPGSYNEQFF. Here the CDR3 DNA reads TGTGCCAGCAGTTTACCCGGTTCCTACAATGAGCAGTTCTTC.